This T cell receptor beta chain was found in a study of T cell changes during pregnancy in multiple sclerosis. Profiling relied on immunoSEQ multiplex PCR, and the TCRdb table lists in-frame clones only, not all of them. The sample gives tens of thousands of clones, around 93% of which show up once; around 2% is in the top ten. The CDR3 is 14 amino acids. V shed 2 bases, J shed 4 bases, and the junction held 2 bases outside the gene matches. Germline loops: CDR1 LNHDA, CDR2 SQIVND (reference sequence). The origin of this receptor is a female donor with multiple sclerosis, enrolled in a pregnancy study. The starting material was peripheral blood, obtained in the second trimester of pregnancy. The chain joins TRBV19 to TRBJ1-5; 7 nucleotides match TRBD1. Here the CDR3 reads CASSINRGNQPQHF. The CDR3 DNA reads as TGTGCCAGTAGTATAAACAGGGGTAATCAGCCCCAGCATTTT.